These 10 T cell receptor beta chains came from one sample sequenced in a study of cytomegalovirus exposure and HLA in healthy donors. Generated by immunoSEQ multiplex PCR, the TCRdb table keeps only in-frame clones and is missing some. Among over 85,000 clones listed, 90% to 95% were seen once. The sequenced sample consisted of PBMCs. The source of these receptors is a woman younger than 45 in good health and CMV-seropositive.

The chain uses TRBV5-4 and TRBJ2-1; 7 nucleotides agree with TRBD1. The CDR3 runs 14 residues. Germline loops: CDR1 SGHNT, CDR2 YYREEE (reference sequence). V was pared by 5 bases and J by 2 bases, with 4 bases of the junction left unmatched. CDR3 DNA: TGTGCCAGCAGTCCGGGACAGACCTACAATGAGCAGTTCTTC. Translating it yields CASSPGQTYNEQFF.

J is TRBJ2-4 and V is TRBV13; the match to TRBD2 covers 8 bases. V was pared by 7 bases and J by 8 bases, with 13 bases of the junction left unmatched. Germline V CDR1 and CDR2: PRHDT, FYEKMQ (reference sequence). The CDR3 is 15 amino acids. In nucleotides, the CDR3 is TGTGCCAGCACCCCCCCGGGGGGGAGGGCGGACATTCAGTACTTC. Translated: CASTPPGGRADIQYF.

This clone turned up a few times. The chain joins TRBV19 to TRBJ2-1; possibly TRBD1 for D (6 bases). Trimming cost V 4 bases and J 4 bases, with 11 bases left between them. Per germline, CDR1 LNHDA and CDR2 SQIVND (reference sequence). The length of the CDR3 is 14 residues. CDR3 sequence: CASSTRDKYNEQFF. The CDR3 coding sequence is TGTGCCAGTAGTACTCGGGACAAGTACAATGAGCAGTTCTTC. The full variable domain, rest sourced from reference TRBV19 and TRBJ2-1, is DGGITQSPKYLFRKEGQNVTLSCEQNLNHDAMYWYRQDPGQGLRLIYYSQIVNDFQKGDIAEGYSVSREKKESFPLTVTSAQKNPTAFYLCASSTRDKYNEQFFGPGTRLTVL.

Only a few counts were recorded for this clone. The V call is TRBV7-9, the J call TRBJ1-5; weak D call: TRBD1 (6 bases). The CDR3 consists of 14 residues. With 3 bases removed from V and 5 bases from J, the gap between germline ends came to 11 bases. The germline gives CDR1 SEHNR, CDR2 FQNEAQ (reference sequence). CDR3 DNA: TGTGCCAGCAGCTTTACAGGGAGCGATCAGCCCCAGCATTTT. Translating gives CASSFTGSDQPQHF.

The chain uses TRBV4-3 and TRBJ2-6, with D maybe TRBD1 (7 bases). The germline CDR1 and CDR2 sequences are LGHNA and YSLEER. This CDR3 has 19 residues. Trimming left V 0 bases short and J 0 bases short, with 15 bases between. CDR3 loop: CASSQDHAQGGSGANVLTF. In DNA form, the CDR3 reads TGCGCCAGCAGCCAAGACCACGCGCAGGGGGGCTCTGGGGCCAACGTCCTGACTTTC.

In its sample, this clone was seen a few times. CDR3 sequence (DNA): TGTGCCAGCAGCAGGGGTACAGGTAACTCTGGGGCCAACGTCCTGACTTTC. Translation gives CASSRGTGNSGANVLTF. The genes are TRBV4-2 and TRBJ2-6, with D possibly TRBD1 on 5 matching bases. This CDR3 has 17 amino acids. The V gene lost 5 bases and the J gene lost 0 bases, with 14 bases spanning the gap. CDR1 is LGHNA, CDR2 YNFKEQ, per germline.

Only one count was recorded for this clone. The genes are TRBV5-6 and TRBJ2-7, with 8 positions matching TRBD2. V trimming: 4 bases; J trimming: 6 bases; junction bases outside the gene matches: 6. The CDR3 extends over 13 amino acids. Germline lookup yields CDR1 SGHDT and CDR2 YYEEEE. CDR3 protein: CASSPSGGVEQYF. In DNA form, the CDR3 reads TGTGCCAGCAGCCCGTCGGGGGGGGTCGAGCAGTACTTC.

This clone appeared once. The J gene is TRBJ2-3, the V gene TRBV9; 14 nucleotides match TRBD2. CDR1 is SGDLS and CDR2 is YYNGEE in the germline V gene. The CDR3 spans 19 residues. The ends lost 4 bases at V and 9 bases at J; junction bases unmatched: 19. The CDR3 nucleotides read TGTGCCAGCAGCCCGCACAACCCGGGACTAGCGGGAGAGGGAGGGACGCAGTATTTT. This translates into CASSPHNPGLAGEGGTQYF.

This chain connects TRBV28 to TRBJ2-5, with a weak D call TRBD1 (5 bases). The CDR3 totals 15 residues. CDR1 is MDHEN, CDR2 SYDVKM, per germline. V lost 3 bases to trimming and J lost 3 bases, with 14 bases between them. DNA of the CDR3: TGTGCCAGCAGTTTCGACAGCCCATTAGAAGAGACCCAGTACTTC. As protein: CASSFDSPLEETQYF.

This sequence joins TRBV6-5 and TRBJ2-2; 9 bases match TRBD2. V shed 7 bases and J 1 base; nucleotides not matched to a gene: 4. The CDR3 length is 15 residues. The germline gives CDR1 MNHEY, CDR2 SVGAGI. The CDR3 DNA is TGTGCCAGCAACCTACTAGCGGGGAACACCGGGGAGCTGTTTTTT. This sequence encodes CASNLLAGNTGELFF.